Shown below are 19 T cell receptor beta chains from a single sample sequenced in a study of T cell responses to AZD1222 COVID-19 vaccine. Clones were sequenced by immunoSEQ multiplex PCR, and TCRdb holds only the in-frame ones, with some missing. The sample has about 150,000 clones; around 90% are singletons. Sequenced material: peripheral blood, taken on day 0 of AZD1222 vaccination. Receptor source: an adult in good health.

The rearrangement links TRBV19 to TRBJ1-4; TRBD1 might be the D (5 bases). The germline V gene encodes CDR1 LNHDA and CDR2 SQIVND (reference sequence). V dropped 9 bases and J dropped 3 bases, with 17 bases sitting between them. The CDR3 length is 15 residues. In DNA, the CDR3 is TGTGCCAGCGTCTGGGGCCGGGGGGCTAATGAAAAACTGTTTTTT. This translates into CASVWGRGANEKLFF.

This clone appeared a single time. The J gene is TRBJ1-1, the V gene TRBV3-1 (or the pseudogene TRBV3-2); D may be TRBD1 (5 bases). Germline CDR1 reads LGHDT; CDR2 reads YNNKEL (reference sequence). The CDR3 sequence is 14 residues long. Trimming cost V 0 bases and J 7 bases, with 12 bases left between them. The CDR3 region is CASSQDTGSGEAFF. CDR3 coding DNA: TGTGCCAGCAGCCAAGATACAGGATCGGGTGAAGCTTTCTTT.

The chain's CDR3 is CASSQVNGGREAFF. In DNA form, the CDR3 reads TGTGCCAGCAGCCAAGTAAATGGGGGACGGGAAGCTTTCTTT. The chain employs TRBV3-1 (or the pseudogene TRBV3-2) and TRBJ1-1, with a tentative D call TRBD1 (5 bases). Trimming cost V 1 base and J 8 bases, with 14 bases left between them. CDR1 LGHDT and CDR2 YNNKEL come from the germline V gene (reference sequence). This CDR3 has 14 amino acids.

This rearrangement joins TRBV11-2 to TRBJ2-3; D is uncertain. The V gene's germline CDR1 is SGHAT and CDR2 FQNNGV. Trimming left V 0 bases short and J 0 bases short, with 4 bases between. CDR3 size: 14 residues. CDR3 loop: CASSLDLSTDTQYF. CDR3 coding DNA: TGTGCCAGCAGCTTAGATCTCAGCACAGATACGCAGTATTTT.

The rearrangement joins TRBV7-2 to TRBJ1-3; D gene uncertain. Trimming shortened V by 6 bases and J by 0 bases, and 9 bases separated the two germline ends. Germline values: CDR1 SGHTA, CDR2 FQGNSA. The CDR3 totals 14 residues. CDR3 protein: CASSSMASGNTIYF. CDR3 nucleotides: TGTGCCAGCAGTAGCATGGCCTCTGGAAACACCATATATTTT.

The chain couples TRBV6-5 to TRBJ2-2, with 8 bases aligning to TRBD1. The germline V gene encodes CDR1 MNHEY and CDR2 SVGAGI. V lost 8 bases and J lost 7; bases outside the gene matches: 9. This CDR3 contains 14 residues. CDR3 nucleotides: TGTGCCAGCTTGGACAGGGCTTACAGCGGGGAGCTGTTTTTT. Its protein product is CASLDRAYSGELFF.

The chain has TRBV6-5 and TRBJ1-5, with D possibly matching TRBD1 (5 bases). The length of the CDR3 is 15 residues. V gave up 6 bases and J gave up 2 bases, with 14 bases separating them. Germline CDR1 and CDR2: MNHEY and SVGAGI. DNA for the CDR3: TGTGCCAGCAGCCCGGGGCAGTCAGGCAATCAGCCCCAGCATTTT. It translates to CASSPGQSGNQPQHF.

The V gene is TRBV7-2, the J gene TRBJ2-3, with 8 bases that match TRBD2. The V gene end was trimmed by 4 bases and the J gene end by 3 bases; junction bases not matched to a gene: 6. Germline V gene sequence: CDR1 SGHTA, CDR2 FQGNSA. The CDR3 length is 15 residues. In DNA, the CDR3 is TGTGCCAGCAGCTCGACGGGACTAGTTACAGATACGCAGTATTTT. Protein: CASSSTGLVTDTQYF.

This clone turned up a few times. V usage is TRBV28 and J usage is TRBJ1-1, with no clear D. Germline loops: CDR1 MDHEN, CDR2 SYDVKM. V was clipped by 5 bases and J by 4 bases, with 11 bases between them. The length of the CDR3 is 13 residues. CDR3 in amino acids: CASSTYRGTEAFF. In nucleotides, the CDR3 is TGTGCCAGCAGTACCTATAGAGGCACTGAAGCTTTCTTT.

The V gene is TRBV5-5, the J gene TRBJ1-4; D unclear. Germline loops: CDR1 SGHKS, CDR2 YYEKEE (reference sequence). Trimming shortened V by 3 bases and J by 5 bases, and 11 bases separated the two germline ends. This CDR3 spans 14 amino acids. CDR3 amino acids: CASSWTGNNEKLFF. The DNA of the CDR3 is TGTGCCAGCAGCTGGACGGGGAACAATGAAAAACTGTTTTTT.

The genes are TRBV27 and TRBJ1-2; the match to TRBD1 covers 10 bases. Germline CDR1 MNHEY, CDR2 SMNVEV (reference sequence). CDR3 length: 17 residues. The V and J ends lost 4 bases and 6 bases, in that order; junction bases with no gene match: 14. CDR3 residues: CASSYQTGGAGGDGYTF. For the CDR3, the DNA is TGTGCCAGCAGTTACCAGACAGGGGGCGCAGGTGGTGATGGCTACACCTTC.

The V gene is TRBV9, the J gene TRBJ1-3; no clear D. The CDR3 is 14 amino acids. Germline values: CDR1 SGDLS, CDR2 YYNGEE. V shed 4 bases and J shed 6 bases, with 14 bases lying between them. The CDR3 nucleotides read TGTGCCAGCAGCTTTAGCGAGGGTTTAAACACCATATATTTT. Translation: CASSFSEGLNTIYF.

The V call is TRBV7-2, the J call TRBJ1-3, with 9 bases fitting TRBD1. V lost 5 bases and J lost 2; bases outside the gene matches: 4. The CDR3 contains 15 residues. Germline CDR1 SGHTA, CDR2 FQGNSA. CDR3 sequence: CASSPRTGAGNTIYF. DNA for the CDR3: TGTGCCAGCAGCCCCCGGACAGGGGCTGGAAACACCATATATTTT.

This clone was counted a single time. The chain is built from TRBV27 and TRBJ2-5; the match to TRBD1 covers 9 bases. From germline, CDR1 is MNHEY and CDR2 SMNVEV (reference sequence). There are 14 residues in the CDR3. V gave up 5 bases and J gave up 5 bases; unmatched junction bases: 6. The CDR3 DNA reads TGTGCCAGCAGTCGGACAGGGGAATATGAGACCCAGTACTTC. Encoded protein: CASSRTGEYETQYF.

The chain is built from TRBV13 and TRBJ2-5, with unresolved D. This CDR3 contains 13 residues. Germline V gene data show CDR1 as PRHDT and CDR2 as FYEKMQ (reference sequence). V was clipped by 4 bases and J by 4 bases, with 10 bases between them. The CDR3 sequence: CASSSTARETQYF. DNA for the CDR3: TGTGCCAGCAGCTCTACAGCGCGAGAGACCCAGTACTTC.

The chain couples TRBV24-1 to TRBJ2-3, with a tentative D call TRBD1 (6 bases). There are 14 residues in the CDR3. The germline V gene encodes CDR1 KGHDR and CDR2 SFDVKD. The V end was cut by 5 bases, the J end by 4 bases, with 12 bases between. CDR3: CATSVGGAADTQYF. In DNA, the CDR3 is TGTGCCACCAGTGTTGGGGGCGCCGCAGATACGCAGTATTTT.

J is TRBJ2-7 and V is TRBV27; D is perhaps TRBD1 (5 bases). The CDR3 extends over 14 amino acids. V was pared by 6 bases and J by 2 bases, with 14 bases between. CDR1 and CDR2 from the germline V gene are MNHEY and SMNVEV (reference sequence). CDR3 residues: CASSGQLPPYEQYF. In nucleotides, the CDR3 is TGTGCCAGCAGCGGACAACTCCCTCCCTACGAGCAGTACTTC.

The chain has TRBV4-1 and TRBJ2-1; 8 bases line up with TRBD2. CDR1 and CDR2 from the germline V gene are MGHRA and YSYEKL. The CDR3 contains 16 residues. With V trimmed by 0 bases and J by 4 bases, 5 bases remained unmatched. CDR3 bases: TGCGCCAGCAGCCAAGAGCCGGGACTAGAATACAATGAGCAGTTCTTC. The encoded protein is CASSQEPGLEYNEQFF.

The chain employs TRBV3-1 (or the pseudogene TRBV3-2) and TRBJ2-7, with 10 bases identical to TRBD2. Germline V gives CDR1 LGHDT, CDR2 YNNKEL (reference sequence). Germline trimming cut 4 bases from V and 4 bases from J; bases unmatched to any gene: 7. The length of the CDR3 is 15 residues. The CDR3, as DNA: TGTGCCAGCAGCCGGCAGCGGGGGGGCTTTTACGAGCAGTACTTC. This sequence encodes CASSRQRGGFYEQYF.